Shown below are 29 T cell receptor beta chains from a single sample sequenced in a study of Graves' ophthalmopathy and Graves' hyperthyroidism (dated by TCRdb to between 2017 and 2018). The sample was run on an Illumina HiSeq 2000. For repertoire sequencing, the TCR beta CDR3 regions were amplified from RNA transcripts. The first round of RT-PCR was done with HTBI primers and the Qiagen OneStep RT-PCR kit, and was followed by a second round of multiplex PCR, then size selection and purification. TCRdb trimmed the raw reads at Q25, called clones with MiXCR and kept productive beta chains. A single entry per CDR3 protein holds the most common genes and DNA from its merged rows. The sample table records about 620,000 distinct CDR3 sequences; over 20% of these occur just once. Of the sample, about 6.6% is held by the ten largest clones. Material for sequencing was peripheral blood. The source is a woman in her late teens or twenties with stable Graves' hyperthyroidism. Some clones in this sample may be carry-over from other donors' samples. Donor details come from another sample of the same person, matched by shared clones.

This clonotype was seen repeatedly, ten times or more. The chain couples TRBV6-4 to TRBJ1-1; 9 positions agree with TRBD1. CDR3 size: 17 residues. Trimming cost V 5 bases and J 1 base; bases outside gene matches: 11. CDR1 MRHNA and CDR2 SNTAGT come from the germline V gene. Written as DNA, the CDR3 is TGTGCCAGCAGTACGAGGACAGGGGAAGATGGGAACACTGAAGCTTTCTTT. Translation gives CASSTRTGEDGNTEAFF.

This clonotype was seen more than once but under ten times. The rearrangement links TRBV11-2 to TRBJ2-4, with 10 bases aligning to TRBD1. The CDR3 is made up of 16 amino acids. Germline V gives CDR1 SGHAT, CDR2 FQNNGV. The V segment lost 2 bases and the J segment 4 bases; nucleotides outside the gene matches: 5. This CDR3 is CASSLRDRGSKNIQYF. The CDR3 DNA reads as TGTGCCAGCAGCTTACGGGACAGGGGCTCAAAAAACATTCAGTACTTC.

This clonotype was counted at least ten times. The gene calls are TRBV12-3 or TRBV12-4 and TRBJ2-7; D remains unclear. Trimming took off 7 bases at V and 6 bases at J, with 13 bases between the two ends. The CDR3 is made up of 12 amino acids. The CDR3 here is CASTKGQVEQYF. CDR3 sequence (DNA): TGTGCCAGCACTAAAGGGCAGGTCGAGCAGTACTTC.

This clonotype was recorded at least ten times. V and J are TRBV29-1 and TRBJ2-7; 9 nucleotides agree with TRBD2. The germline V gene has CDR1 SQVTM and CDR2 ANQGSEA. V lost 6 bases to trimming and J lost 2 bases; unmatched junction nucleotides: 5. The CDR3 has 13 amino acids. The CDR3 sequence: CSVLQRGAYEQYF. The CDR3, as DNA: TGCAGCGTCCTCCAGCGGGGGGCCTACGAGCAGTACTTC.

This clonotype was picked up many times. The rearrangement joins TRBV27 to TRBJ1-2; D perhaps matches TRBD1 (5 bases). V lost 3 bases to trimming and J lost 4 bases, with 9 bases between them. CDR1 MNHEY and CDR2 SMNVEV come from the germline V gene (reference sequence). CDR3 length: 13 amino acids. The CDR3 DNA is TGTGCCAGCAGTTTTTCGGGGACCTATGGCTACACCTTC. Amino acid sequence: CASSFSGTYGYTF.

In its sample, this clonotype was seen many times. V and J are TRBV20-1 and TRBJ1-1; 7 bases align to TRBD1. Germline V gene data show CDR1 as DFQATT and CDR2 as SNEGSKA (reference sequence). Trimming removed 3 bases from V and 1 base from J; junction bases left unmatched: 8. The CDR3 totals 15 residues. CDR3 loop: CSASWGQSGNTEAFF. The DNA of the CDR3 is TGCAGTGCTAGCTGGGGACAGTCGGGGAACACTGAAGCTTTCTTT.

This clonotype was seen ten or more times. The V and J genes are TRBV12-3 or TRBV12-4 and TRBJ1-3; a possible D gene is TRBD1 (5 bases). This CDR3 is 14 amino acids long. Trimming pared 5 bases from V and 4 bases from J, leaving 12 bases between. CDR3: CASSMTVGGNTIYF. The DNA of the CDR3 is TGTGCCAGCAGTATGACAGTGGGAGGAAACACCATATATTTT.

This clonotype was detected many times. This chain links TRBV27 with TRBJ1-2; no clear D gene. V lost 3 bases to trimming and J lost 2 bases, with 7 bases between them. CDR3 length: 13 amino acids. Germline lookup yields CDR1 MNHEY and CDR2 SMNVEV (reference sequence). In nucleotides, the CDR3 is TGTGCCAGCAGTTTCTACAGCAACTATGGCTACACCTTC. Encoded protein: CASSFYSNYGYTF.

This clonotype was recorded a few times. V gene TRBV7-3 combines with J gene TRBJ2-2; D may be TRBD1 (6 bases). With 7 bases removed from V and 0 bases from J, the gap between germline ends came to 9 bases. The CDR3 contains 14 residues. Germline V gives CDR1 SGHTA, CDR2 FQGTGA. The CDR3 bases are TGTGCCAGCAAAGGGGGACCGAACACCGGGGAGCTGTTTTTT. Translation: CASKGGPNTGELFF.

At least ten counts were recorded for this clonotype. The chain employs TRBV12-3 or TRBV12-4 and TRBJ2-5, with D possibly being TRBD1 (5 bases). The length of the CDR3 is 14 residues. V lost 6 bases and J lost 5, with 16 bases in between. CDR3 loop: CASRSNGAVETQYF. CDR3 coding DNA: TGTGCCAGCAGGTCCAATGGGGCTGTGGAGACCCAGTACTTC.

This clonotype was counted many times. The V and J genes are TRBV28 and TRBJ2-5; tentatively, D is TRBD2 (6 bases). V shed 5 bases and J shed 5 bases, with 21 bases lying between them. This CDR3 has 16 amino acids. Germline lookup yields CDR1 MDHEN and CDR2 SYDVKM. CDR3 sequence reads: CASSRGSGGVVETQYF. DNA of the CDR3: TGTGCCAGCAGTCGAGGCTCTGGCGGGGTGGTGGAGACCCAGTACTTC.

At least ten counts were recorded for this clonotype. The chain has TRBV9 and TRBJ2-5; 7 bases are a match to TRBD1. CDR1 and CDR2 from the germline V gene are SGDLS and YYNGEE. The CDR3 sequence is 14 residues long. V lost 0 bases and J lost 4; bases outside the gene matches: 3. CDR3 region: CASSVGDSLETQYF. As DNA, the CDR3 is TGTGCCAGCAGCGTAGGGGACAGCTTAGAGACCCAGTACTTC.

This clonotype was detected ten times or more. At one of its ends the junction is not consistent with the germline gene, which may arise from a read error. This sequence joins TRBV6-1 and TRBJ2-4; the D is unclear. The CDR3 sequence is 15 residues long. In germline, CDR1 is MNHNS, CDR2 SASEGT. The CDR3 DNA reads TGTGCCAGCAGTCCGATCGGATTAGCCAAAAACATTAAGTACTTC. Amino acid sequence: CASSPIGLAKNIKYF.

CDR3 region: CASSFGDALQETQYF. In DNA, the CDR3 is TGTGCCAGCAGCTTCGGGGACGCGCTCCAAGAGACCCAGTACTTC. The rearrangement joins TRBV5-6 to TRBJ2-5; possibly TRBD1 or TRBD2 for D (5 bases each). Trimming shortened V by 2 bases and J by 1 base, and 12 bases separated the two germline ends. Germline V CDR1 and CDR2: SGHDT, YYEEEE. There are 15 residues in the CDR3.

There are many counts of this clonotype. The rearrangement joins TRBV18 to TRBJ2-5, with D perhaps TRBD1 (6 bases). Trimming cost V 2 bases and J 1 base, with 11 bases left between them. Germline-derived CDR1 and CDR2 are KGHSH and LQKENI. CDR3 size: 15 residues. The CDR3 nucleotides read TGTGCCAGCTCACCAGGGGACACGTTCCAAGAGACCCAGTACTTC. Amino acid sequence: CASSPGDTFQETQYF.

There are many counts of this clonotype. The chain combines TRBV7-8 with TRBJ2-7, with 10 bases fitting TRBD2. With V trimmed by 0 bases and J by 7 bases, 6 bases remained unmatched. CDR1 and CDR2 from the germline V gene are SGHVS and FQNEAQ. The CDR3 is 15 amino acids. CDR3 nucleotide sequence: TGTGCCAGCAGCTTAGCTCCAGCGGGAGGGAGTGAGCAGTACTTC. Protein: CASSLAPAGGSEQYF.

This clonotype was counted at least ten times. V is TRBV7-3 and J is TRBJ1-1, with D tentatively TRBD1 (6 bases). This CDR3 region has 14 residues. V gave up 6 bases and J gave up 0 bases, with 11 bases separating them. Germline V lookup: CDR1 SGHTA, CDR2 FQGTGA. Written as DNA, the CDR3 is TGTGCCAGCAGTTTGACAGGTTTGAACACTGAAGCTTTCTTT. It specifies CASSLTGLNTEAFF.

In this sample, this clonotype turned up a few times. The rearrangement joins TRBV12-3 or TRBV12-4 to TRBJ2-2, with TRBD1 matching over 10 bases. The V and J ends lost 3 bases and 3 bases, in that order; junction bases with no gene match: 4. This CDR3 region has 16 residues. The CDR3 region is CASSFGTGDYTGELFF. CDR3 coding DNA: TGTGCCAGCAGTTTCGGGACAGGGGATTACACCGGGGAGCTGTTTTTT.

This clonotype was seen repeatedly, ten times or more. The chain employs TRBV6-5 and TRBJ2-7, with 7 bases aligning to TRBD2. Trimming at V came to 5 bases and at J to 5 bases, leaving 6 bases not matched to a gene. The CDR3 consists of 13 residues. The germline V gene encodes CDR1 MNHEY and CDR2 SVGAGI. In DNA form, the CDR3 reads TGTGCCAGCAGTCGGCGGGAGCGCAACGAGCAGTACTTC. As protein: CASSRRERNEQYF.

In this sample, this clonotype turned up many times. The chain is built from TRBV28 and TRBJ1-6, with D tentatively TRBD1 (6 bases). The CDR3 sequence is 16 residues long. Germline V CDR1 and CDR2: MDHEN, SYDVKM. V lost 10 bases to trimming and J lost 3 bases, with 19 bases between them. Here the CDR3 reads CAIKGFTGSYNSPLHF. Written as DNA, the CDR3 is TGTGCCATCAAGGGCTTTACAGGGAGCTATAATTCACCCCTCCACTTT.

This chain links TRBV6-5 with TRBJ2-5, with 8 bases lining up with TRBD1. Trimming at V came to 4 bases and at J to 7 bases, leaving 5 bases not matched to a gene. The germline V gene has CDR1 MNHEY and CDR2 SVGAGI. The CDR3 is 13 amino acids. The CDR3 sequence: CASSSGQGLTQYF. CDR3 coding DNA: TGTGCCAGCAGTTCAGGACAGGGTTTGACCCAGTACTTC.

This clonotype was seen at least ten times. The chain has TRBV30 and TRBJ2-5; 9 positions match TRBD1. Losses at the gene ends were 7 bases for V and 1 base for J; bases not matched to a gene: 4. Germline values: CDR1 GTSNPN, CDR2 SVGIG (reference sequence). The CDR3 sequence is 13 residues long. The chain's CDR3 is CASRDRAQETQYF. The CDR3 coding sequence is TGTGCCTCCAGGGACAGGGCCCAAGAGACCCAGTACTTC.

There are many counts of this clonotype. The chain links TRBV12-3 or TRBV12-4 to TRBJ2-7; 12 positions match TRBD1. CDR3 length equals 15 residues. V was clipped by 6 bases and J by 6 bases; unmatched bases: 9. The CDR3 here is CASRSPGQGASEQYF. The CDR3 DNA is TGTGCCAGCAGAAGCCCGGGACAGGGGGCCTCCGAGCAGTACTTC.

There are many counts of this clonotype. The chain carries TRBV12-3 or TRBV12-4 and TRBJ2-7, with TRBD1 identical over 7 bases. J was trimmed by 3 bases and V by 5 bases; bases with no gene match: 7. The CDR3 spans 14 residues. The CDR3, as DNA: TGTGCCAGCAGTACCGGGACAGACCGCTACGAGCAGTACTTC. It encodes CASSTGTDRYEQYF.

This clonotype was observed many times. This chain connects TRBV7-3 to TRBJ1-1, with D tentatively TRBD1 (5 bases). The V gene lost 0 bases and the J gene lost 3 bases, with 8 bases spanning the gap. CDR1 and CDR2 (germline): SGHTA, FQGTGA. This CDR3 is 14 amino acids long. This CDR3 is CASSLTGVDTEAFF. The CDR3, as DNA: TGTGCCAGCAGCTTAACAGGGGTGGACACTGAAGCTTTCTTT.

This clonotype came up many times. The CDR3 DNA reads as TGCAGCGTTGAAAGGACAGGGGAAGCTTTCTTT. It is translated as CSVERTGEAFF. The chain joins TRBV29-1 to TRBJ1-1; TRBD1 matches at 8 bases. J lost 8 bases, V lost 2 bases, and 1 base had no gene match. The germline V gene encodes CDR1 SQVTM and CDR2 ANQGSEA. The CDR3 totals 11 residues.

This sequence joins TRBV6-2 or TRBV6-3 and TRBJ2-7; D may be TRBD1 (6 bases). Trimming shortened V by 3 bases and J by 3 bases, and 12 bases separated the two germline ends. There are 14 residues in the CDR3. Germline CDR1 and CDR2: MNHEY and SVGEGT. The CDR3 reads CASSYWRGGYEQYF. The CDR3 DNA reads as TGTGCCAGCAGTTATTGGAGAGGGGGCTACGAGCAGTACTTC.

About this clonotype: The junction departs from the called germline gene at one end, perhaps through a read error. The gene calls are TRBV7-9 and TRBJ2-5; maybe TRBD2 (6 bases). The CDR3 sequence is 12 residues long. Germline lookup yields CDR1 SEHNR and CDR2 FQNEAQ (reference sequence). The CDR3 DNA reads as TGCGTGGCGGGGCGCGCCCAAGAGACCCAGTACTTC. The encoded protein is CVAGRAQETQYF.

The CDR3 is CASSLRPGGGTGELFF. In DNA, the CDR3 is TGCGCCAGCAGCTTGAGACCTGGGGGAGGCACCGGGGAGCTGTTTTTT. This chain connects TRBV5-1 to TRBJ2-2; maybe TRBD2 (6 bases). The CDR3 length is 16 residues. V was cut by 1 base and J by 4 bases, with 14 bases left in between. Germline assignment: CDR1 SGHRS and CDR2 YFSETQ.